This T cell receptor (beta chain) emerged from a study of CD8 T cells in ankylosing spondylitis. The CDR3 consists of 15 residues. Trimming took 0 bases from V and 4 from J, leaving 10 bases between them. From germline, CDR1 is LGHNA and CDR2 YSLEER. TCRdb called the 5' RACE reads again in MiXCR, with one record for every CDR3 protein. This table has 250,000 or so distinct CDR3 sequences, 15% to 20% appearing once. The specimen was blood, either unsorted or a sorted T cell fraction (not recorded which). The receptor was derived from a male donor with ankylosing spondylitis or in good health (not recorded which). The J gene is TRBJ1-5, the V gene TRBV4-3; D possibly corresponds to TRBD1 (5 bases). Here the CDR3 DNA reads TGCGCCAGCAGCCAAGATCTTGGGGCGAATCAGCCCCAGCATTTT. It is translated as CASSQDLGANQPQHF.